Below, 17 T cell receptor beta chains from the same sample are listed, as sequenced in a study of CD4 and CD8 cells across lung adenocarcinoma regions (dated by TCRdb to the late 2010s). Libraries were constructed by PCR. Data came from a HiSeq X Ten. Using fastp trimming at Q25 and MiXCR clonotype assembly, TCRdb reanalyzed the public sequencing data and kept in-frame beta chains. Each entry merges the rows of one CDR3 protein and shows their most common DNA and genes. The sample table contains more than 9,500 distinct CDR3 sequences; only one count was recorded for under 75% of them. 36% of the sample is in the top ten clones. Material: CD8+ T cells from the margin of a lung tumor. The cell subset or site label, as the study defines it: tumor margin region. The source of these receptors is a female donor with lung adenocarcinoma. The CD4 and CD8 labels of this study may be unreliable.

By its share, this clonotype is medium-sized (0.01 to 0.1%). The V and J genes are TRBV6-1 and TRBJ1-1, with D possibly matching TRBD1 (6 bases). The CDR3 spans 15 residues. The germline V gene has CDR1 MNHNS and CDR2 SASEGT. V lost 4 bases to trimming and J lost 3 bases, with 15 bases between them. The DNA of the CDR3 is TGTGCCAGCAGTGTGGGGGCTGTGGGGTACACTGAAGCTTTCTTT. This encodes CASSVGAVGYTEAFF.

This chain connects TRBV5-1 to TRBJ2-1; TRBD2 might be the D (6 bases). CDR3 length: 16 residues. Germline V CDR1 and CDR2: SGHRS, YFSETQ. Trimming left V 4 bases short and J 0 bases short, with 14 bases between. The CDR3 spells CASSESAGGSYNEQFF. CDR3 sequence (DNA): TGCGCCAGCAGCGAAAGTGCCGGGGGCTCCTACAATGAGCAGTTCTTC.

V usage is TRBV6-5 and J usage is TRBJ1-5; 7 bases match TRBD1. There are 15 residues in the CDR3. Germline assignment: CDR1 MNHEY and CDR2 SVGAGI. After removal of 0 bases from V and 3 bases from J, the junction contained 2 bases not matched to a gene. The CDR3 nucleotides are TGTGCCAGCAGTTACTCAGGGGGCAACAATCAGCCCCAGCATTTT. Translating it yields CASSYSGGNNQPQHF.

The chain has TRBV4-1 and TRBJ2-3; 9 bases map to TRBD1. The J call is uncertain, as TRBJ2-7 better fits the DNA end. Per germline, CDR1 MGHRA and CDR2 YSYEKL. This CDR3 has 16 amino acids. The chain's CDR3 is CASGGDGGQGQDTQYF. The CDR3 DNA is TGCGCCAGCGGGGGTGACGGGGGACAGGGCCAAGATACGCAGTACTTC.

This clonotype came up a few times. The chain is built from TRBV7-2 and TRBJ2-3; D call uncertain. V lost 5 bases to trimming and J lost 3 bases, with 12 bases between them. The length of the CDR3 is 14 residues. From germline, CDR1 is SGHTA and CDR2 FQGNSA. CDR3 loop: CASSPEVWTDTQYF. The CDR3 nucleotides are TGTGCCAGCAGCCCAGAAGTCTGGACAGATACGCAGTATTTT. The full variable domain, rest sourced from reference TRBV7-2 and TRBJ2-3, is GAGVSQSPSNKVTEKGKDVELRCDPISGHTALYWYRQSLGQGLEFLIYFQGNSAPDKSGLPSDRFSAERTGGSVSTLTIQRTQQEDSAVYLCASSPEVWTDTQYFGPGTRLTVL.

The chain carries TRBV30 and TRBJ2-3, with 10 bases lining up with TRBD1. Trimming removed 3 bases from V and 5 bases from J; junction bases left unmatched: 5. Germline values: CDR1 GTSNPN, CDR2 SVGIG (reference sequence). This CDR3 region has 14 residues. CDR3 nucleotide sequence: TGTGCCTGGAGCCTGACAGGGGGCATAGATACGCAGTATTTT. This translates into CAWSLTGGIDTQYF.

This clonotype came up many times. V gene TRBV6-1 combines with J gene TRBJ2-7; D may be TRBD2 (5 bases). There are 12 residues in the CDR3. The V end was cut by 1 base, the J end by 6 bases, with 7 bases between. Per germline, CDR1 MNHNS and CDR2 SASEGT. CDR3 nucleotide sequence: TGTGCCAGCAGTGAAGGAGGGATCGAGCAGTACTTC. Residues: CASSEGGIEQYF.

Points on this clonotype: A read error may produce the germline difference seen at one junction end. The chain recombines TRBV4-2 with TRBJ2-5; 14 bases are shared with TRBD2. This CDR3 has 20 amino acids. Germline-derived CDR1 and CDR2 are LGHNA and YNFKEQ. CDR3 DNA: TGTGCCAGCAGCCAAGGACTAGCGGGGGGGGGGGGCCGTGACAAAGACACCCAGTACTTC. Protein product: CASSQGLAGGGGRDKDTQYF.

As regards this clonotype: An end of the junction differs from the germline gene, which may be a read error. The chain links TRBV10-3 to TRBJ2-5; no definite D call. Germline V gene data show CDR1 as ENHRY and CDR2 as SYGVKD. The CDR3 runs 12 residues. The CDR3 sequence is CAISSVAETQYF. Here the CDR3 DNA reads TGTGCCATCTCCAGTGTGGCAGAGACGCAGTACTTC.

By sample share, this clonotype is medium-sized. V usage is TRBV6-5 and J usage is TRBJ1-2, with a possible D match to TRBD1 (6 bases). This CDR3 is built from 15 residues. The germline V gene encodes CDR1 MNHEY and CDR2 SVGAGI. Trimming cost V 0 bases and J 1 base, with 9 bases left between them. CDR3 sequence (DNA): TGTGCCAGCAGTTACTCTACAGGGAGTAACTATGGCTACACCTTC. Its translation: CASSYSTGSNYGYTF.

This clonotype came up many times. This chain connects TRBV6-1 to TRBJ2-1; TRBD1 agrees at 8 bases. The V segment lost 3 bases and the J segment 10 bases; nucleotides outside the gene matches: 11. Germline V gene data show CDR1 as MNHNS and CDR2 as SASEGT. The CDR3 loop spans 15 amino acids. The CDR3 reads CASSDGTGRGWEQFF. The CDR3 bases are TGTGCCAGCAGTGACGGGACAGGTAGAGGATGGGAGCAGTTCTTC.

CDR3 loop: CAIGRERAEQFF. DNA of the CDR3: TGTGCCATCGGACGGGAAAGAGCTGAGCAGTTCTTC. This chain joins TRBV6-5 and TRBJ2-1; TRBD2 might be the D (5 bases). The germline V gene encodes CDR1 MNHEY and CDR2 SVGAGI. Trimming removed 10 bases at V and 9 bases at J, with 16 bases between. The CDR3 length is 12 residues.

This clonotype was seen a handful of times. Relative to the germline gene, one junction end is altered; a read error may explain this. The chain is built from TRBV27 and TRBJ2-3; D may be TRBD1 (6 bases). CDR1 is MNHEY, CDR2 SMNVEV, per germline (reference sequence). This CDR3 is 14 amino acids long. CDR3 sequence reads: CAGSGGGFTETQYF. The DNA of the CDR3 is TGTGCGGGCAGTGGGGGCGGGTTCACAGAGACGCAGTATTTT.

This chain joins TRBV6-1 and TRBJ2-1; 12 bases agree with TRBD2. The germline V gene has CDR1 MNHNS and CDR2 SASEGT. This CDR3 is 15 amino acids long. Trimming at V came to 2 bases and at J to 4 bases, leaving 0 bases not matched to a gene. In DNA, the CDR3 is TGTGCCAGCAGTGAACTAGCGGGAGGGTACAATGAGCAGTTCTTC. Amino acid sequence: CASSELAGGYNEQFF.

This clonotype was seen a handful of times. For the CDR3, the DNA is TGCGCCAGCAGTGAGTCCGGGGATACCGAGACCCAGTACTTC. Amino acid sequence: CASSESGDTETQYF. The J gene is TRBJ2-5, the V gene TRBV10-1; D may be TRBD2 (5 bases). Deletions cut 0 bases from V and 5 bases from J, with 10 bases between. The CDR3 totals 14 residues. Germline CDR1 and CDR2: WNHNN and SYGVQD (reference sequence).

The chain uses TRBV4-1 and TRBJ1-4; D call uncertain. V was pared by 3 bases and J by 8 bases, with 16 bases between. CDR1 is MGHRA and CDR2 is YSYEKL in the germline V gene. The CDR3 covers 15 residues. The CDR3 DNA sequence: TGCGCCAGCAGCCACCCCGGGGTGGAGCGAGAAAAACTGTTTTTT. It translates to CASSHPGVEREKLFF.

The chain couples TRBV27 to TRBJ2-1; D uncertain. CDR3 size: 15 residues. The germline gives CDR1 MNHEY, CDR2 SMNVEV (reference sequence). V lost 5 bases and J lost 4, with 15 bases in between. For the CDR3, the DNA is TGTGCCAGCAGTCGACCCCCAGGAAGTTACAATGAGCAGTTCTTC. Its translation is CASSRPPGSYNEQFF.